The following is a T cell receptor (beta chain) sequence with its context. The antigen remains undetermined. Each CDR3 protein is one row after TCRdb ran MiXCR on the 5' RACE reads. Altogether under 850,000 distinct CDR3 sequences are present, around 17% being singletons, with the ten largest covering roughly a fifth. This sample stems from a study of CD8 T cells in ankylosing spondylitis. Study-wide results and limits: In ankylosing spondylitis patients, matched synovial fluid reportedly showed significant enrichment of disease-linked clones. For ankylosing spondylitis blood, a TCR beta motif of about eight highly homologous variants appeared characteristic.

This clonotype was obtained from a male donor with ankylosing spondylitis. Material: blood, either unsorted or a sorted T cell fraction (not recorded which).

This chain's CDR3 is CASSPQAGASYEQYF. The CDR3 DNA is TGCGCCAGCAGCCCACAAGCGGGGGCCTCCTACGAGCAGTACTTC. V is TRBV4-3 and J is TRBJ2-7; 8 positions agree with TRBD2. Germline trimming cut 4 bases from V and 0 bases from J; bases unmatched to any gene: 5. Germline values: CDR1 LGHNA, CDR2 YSLEER. This CDR3 region has 15 residues.